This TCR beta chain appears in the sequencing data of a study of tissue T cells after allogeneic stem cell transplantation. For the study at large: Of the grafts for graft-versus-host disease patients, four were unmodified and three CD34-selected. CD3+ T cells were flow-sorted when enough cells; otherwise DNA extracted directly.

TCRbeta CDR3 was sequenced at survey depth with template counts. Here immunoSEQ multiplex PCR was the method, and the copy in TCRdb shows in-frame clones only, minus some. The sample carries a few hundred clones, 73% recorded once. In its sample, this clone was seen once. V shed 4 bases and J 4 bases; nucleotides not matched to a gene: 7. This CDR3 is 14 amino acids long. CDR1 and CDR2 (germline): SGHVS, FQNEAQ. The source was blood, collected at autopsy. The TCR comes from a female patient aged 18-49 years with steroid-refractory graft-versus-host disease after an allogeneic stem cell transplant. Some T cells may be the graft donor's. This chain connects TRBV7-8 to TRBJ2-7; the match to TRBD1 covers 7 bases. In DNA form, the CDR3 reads TGTGCCAGCAGCTACGCCGGGACAGATTACGAGCAGTACTTC. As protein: CASSYAGTDYEQYF.